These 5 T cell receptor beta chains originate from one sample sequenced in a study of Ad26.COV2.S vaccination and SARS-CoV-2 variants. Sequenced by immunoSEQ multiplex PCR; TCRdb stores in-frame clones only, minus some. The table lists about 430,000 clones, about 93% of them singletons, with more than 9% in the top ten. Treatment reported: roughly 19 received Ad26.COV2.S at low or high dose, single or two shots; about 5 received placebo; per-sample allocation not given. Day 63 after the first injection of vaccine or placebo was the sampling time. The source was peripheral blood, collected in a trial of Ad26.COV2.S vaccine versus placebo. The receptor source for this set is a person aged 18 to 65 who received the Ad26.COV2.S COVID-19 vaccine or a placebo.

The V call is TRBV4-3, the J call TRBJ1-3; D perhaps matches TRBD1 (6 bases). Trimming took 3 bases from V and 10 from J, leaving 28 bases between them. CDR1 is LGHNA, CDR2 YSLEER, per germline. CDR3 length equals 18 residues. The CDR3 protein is CASSQHRLGGLTVKTIYF. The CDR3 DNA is TGCGCCAGCAGCCAGCACCGTTTAGGGGGATTGACCGTTAAGACCATATATTTT.

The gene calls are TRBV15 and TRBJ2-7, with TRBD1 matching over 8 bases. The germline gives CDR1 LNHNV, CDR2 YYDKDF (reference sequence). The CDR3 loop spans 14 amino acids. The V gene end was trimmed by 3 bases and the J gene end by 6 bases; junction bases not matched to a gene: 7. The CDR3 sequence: CATSRDPGGGEQYF. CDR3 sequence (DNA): TGTGCCACCAGCAGGGACCCAGGGGGCGGCGAGCAGTACTTC.

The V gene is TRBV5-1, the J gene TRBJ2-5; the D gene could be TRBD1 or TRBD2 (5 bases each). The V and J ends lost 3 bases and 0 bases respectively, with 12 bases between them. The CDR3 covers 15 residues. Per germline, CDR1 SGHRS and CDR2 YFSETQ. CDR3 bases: TGCGCCAGCAGCTCCCGGGACGGGTACCAAGAGACCCAGTACTTC. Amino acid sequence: CASSSRDGYQETQYF.

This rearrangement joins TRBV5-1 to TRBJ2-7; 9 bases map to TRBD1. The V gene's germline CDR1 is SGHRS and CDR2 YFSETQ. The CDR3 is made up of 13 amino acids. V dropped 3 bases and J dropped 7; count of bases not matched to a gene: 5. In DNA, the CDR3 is TGCGCCAGCAGCTATACCGGGACAGGGGAGCAGTACTTC. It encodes CASSYTGTGEQYF.

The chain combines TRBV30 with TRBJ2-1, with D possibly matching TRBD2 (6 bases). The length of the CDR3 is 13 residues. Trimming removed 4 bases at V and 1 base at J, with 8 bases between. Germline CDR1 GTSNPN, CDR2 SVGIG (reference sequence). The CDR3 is CAWTSVSYNEQFF. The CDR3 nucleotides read TGTGCCTGGACTAGCGTTTCCTACAATGAGCAGTTCTTC.